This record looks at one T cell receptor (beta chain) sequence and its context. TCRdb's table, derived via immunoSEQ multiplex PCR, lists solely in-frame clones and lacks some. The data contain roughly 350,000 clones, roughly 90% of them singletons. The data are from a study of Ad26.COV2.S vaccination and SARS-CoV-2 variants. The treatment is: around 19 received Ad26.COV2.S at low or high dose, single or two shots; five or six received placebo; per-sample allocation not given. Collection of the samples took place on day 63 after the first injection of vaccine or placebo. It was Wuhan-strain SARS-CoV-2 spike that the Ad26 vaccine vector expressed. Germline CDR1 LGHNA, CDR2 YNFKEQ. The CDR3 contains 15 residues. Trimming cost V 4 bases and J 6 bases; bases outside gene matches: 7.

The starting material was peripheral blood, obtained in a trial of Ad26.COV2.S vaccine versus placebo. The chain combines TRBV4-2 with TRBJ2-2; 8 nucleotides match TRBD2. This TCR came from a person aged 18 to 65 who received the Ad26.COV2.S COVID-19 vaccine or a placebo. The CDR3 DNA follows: TGTGCCAGCAGCCTTAGCGGGGCGTCCCCCGGGGAGCTGTTTTTT. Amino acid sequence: CASSLSGASPGELFF.